These 27 T cell receptor beta chains were sequenced from one sample in a study of T cell responses to AZD1222 COVID-19 vaccine. Data came from immunoSEQ multiplex PCR; TCRdb stores just in-frame clones and leaves some out. The table shows more than 140,000 clones, with approximately 95% occurring only once. The sequencing here drew on peripheral blood, taken on day 0 of MenACWY control vaccination. The source is an adult in good health.

CDR3: CASSLRMDSRISNQPQHF. The CDR3 DNA reads TGTGCCAGCAGTTTAAGAATGGACAGCCGGATTAGCAATCAGCCCCAGCATTTT. The chain has TRBV27 and TRBJ1-5; D perhaps matches TRBD1 (6 bases). Germline CDR1 is MNHEY and CDR2 is SMNVEV (reference sequence). V was clipped by 2 bases and J by 0 bases, with 17 bases between them. The CDR3 spans 18 residues.

The chain is built from TRBV4-1 and TRBJ2-5; D not resolved. The CDR3 extends over 12 amino acids. Germline V gene data show CDR1 as MGHRA and CDR2 as YSYEKL. The V gene lost 2 bases and the J gene lost 5 bases, with 6 bases spanning the gap. The DNA of the CDR3 is TGCGCCAGCAGCCAACCGCGCGAGACCCAGTACTTC. It specifies CASSQPRETQYF.

This chain links TRBV19 with TRBJ1-1; D remains unclear. The V gene's germline CDR1 is LNHDA and CDR2 SQIVND (reference sequence). V lost 6 bases to trimming and J lost 1 base, with 15 bases between them. The CDR3 extends over 15 amino acids. CDR3 nucleotide sequence: TGTGCCAGTAGCATCTCGGCTATCTCGAACACTGAAGCTTTCTTT. It specifies CASSISAISNTEAFF.

The gene calls are TRBV12-3 or TRBV12-4 and TRBJ2-1; D unclear. Between the trimmed V and J ends, which lost 6 bases and 8 bases, there was a span of 11 bases. The CDR3 consists of 12 residues. This CDR3 reads CASSPLFHEQFF. The CDR3 nucleotides read TGTGCCAGCAGCCCCTTATTCCATGAGCAGTTCTTC.

This chain joins TRBV7-9 and TRBJ2-7; D may be TRBD1 or TRBD2 (5 bases each). The germline gives CDR1 SEHNR, CDR2 FQNEAQ (reference sequence). V lost 6 bases and J 6 bases, leaving 9 bases between the germline ends. The CDR3 length is 11 residues. The CDR3 is CASSRGPEQYF. The DNA of the CDR3 is TGTGCCAGCAGTCGGGGCCCCGAGCAGTACTTC. Looking up the rest from reference TRBV7-9 and TRBJ2-7 gives the full variable domain: DTGVSQNPRHKITKRGQNVTFRCDPISEHNRLYWYRQTLGQGPEFLTYFQNEAQLEKSRLLSDRFSAERPKGSFSTLEIQRTEQGDSAMYLCASSRGPEQYFGPGTRLTVT.

This chain joins TRBV7-2 and TRBJ1-2, with unresolved D. The CDR3 loop spans 14 amino acids. Germline CDR1 and CDR2: SGHTA and FQGNSA. V dropped 6 bases and J dropped 4 bases, with 15 bases sitting between them. Here the CDR3 DNA reads TGTGCCAGCAGGCCCCGACAAGTCCTCTATGGCTACACCTTC. Its translation: CASRPRQVLYGYTF. Looking up the rest from reference TRBV7-2 and TRBJ1-2 gives the full variable domain: GAGVSQSPSNKVTEKGKDVELRCDPISGHTALYWYRQSLGQGLEFLIYFQGNSAPDKSGLPSDRFSAERTGGSVSTLTIQRTQQEDSAVYLCASRPRQVLYGYTFGSGTRLTVV.

In its sample, this clone was seen once. The J gene is TRBJ1-2, the V gene TRBV12-3 or TRBV12-4; no clear D gene. Trimming took 6 bases from V and 6 from J, leaving 14 bases between them. The CDR3 consists of 13 residues. The CDR3 bases are TGTGCCAGCAGGTCGCAGCCGGAGAATGGCTACACCTTC. It yields the protein CASRSQPENGYTF.

This clone was observed a single time. This chain joins TRBV6-5 and TRBJ1-5, with 8 positions matching TRBD1. Germline-derived CDR1 and CDR2 are MNHEY and SVGAGI. V dropped 8 bases and J dropped 0; count of bases not matched to a gene: 3. This CDR3 is built from 14 residues. CDR3 sequence: CASGDRSSNQPQHF. The CDR3, as DNA: TGTGCCAGCGGGGACAGGAGTAGCAATCAGCCCCAGCATTTT.

This sequence joins TRBV28 and TRBJ1-1; 7 bases map to TRBD1. CDR1 is MDHEN and CDR2 is SYDVKM in the germline V gene. With 2 bases clipped from V and 2 bases from J, the junction kept 2 bases outside the gene matches. The CDR3 spans 14 residues. The CDR3 sequence: CASSLRTGNTEAFF. CDR3 sequence (DNA): TGTGCCAGCAGTTTAAGGACAGGTAACACTGAAGCTTTCTTT.

The chain joins TRBV18 to TRBJ1-5; tentatively, D is TRBD1 (5 bases). Germline CDR1 reads KGHSH; CDR2 reads LQKENI. The V end lost 0 bases, the J end lost 4 bases, and 10 bases lay between the germline ends. The CDR3 totals 15 residues. The CDR3 region has the DNA TGTGCCAGCTCACCACCGGGGGGGGTAAATCAGCCCCAGCATTTT. Translated: CASSPPGGVNQPQHF. Complete variable domain (other parts from reference TRBV18 and TRBJ1-5): NAGVMQNPRHLVRRRGQEARLRCSPMKGHSHVYWYRQLPEEGLKFMVYLQKENIIDESGMPKERFSAEFPKEGPSILRIQQVVRGDSAAYFCASSPPGGVNQPQHFGDGTRLSIL.

The chain employs TRBV29-1 and TRBJ2-2; D remains ambiguous. Germline-derived CDR1 and CDR2 are SQVTM and ANQGSEA. This CDR3 comprises 13 residues. V was pared by 4 bases and J by 1 base, with 7 bases between. The CDR3 nucleotides read TGCAGCGTTGGACTGGAGAACACCGGGGAGCTGTTTTTT. Translating it yields CSVGLENTGELFF.

V and J are TRBV5-1 and TRBJ2-3; no clear D gene. This CDR3 is 11 amino acids long. Trimming cost V 2 bases and J 6 bases, with 4 bases left between them. CDR1 and CDR2 (germline): SGHRS, YFSETQ. CDR3 amino acids: CASSLGDTQYF. In DNA, the CDR3 is TGCGCCAGCAGCTTAGGGGATACGCAGTATTTT.

This rearrangement joins TRBV7-9 to TRBJ2-7; D gene unclear. CDR1 is SEHNR, CDR2 FQNEAQ, per germline (reference sequence). The CDR3 is made up of 16 amino acids. Trimming left V 1 base short and J 2 bases short, with 15 bases between. The CDR3 reads CASSLGVGLTAYEQYF. The CDR3 nucleotides are TGTGCCAGCAGCTTAGGAGTGGGCCTAACAGCCTACGAGCAGTACTTC.

The J gene is TRBJ2-7, the V gene TRBV28; TRBD2 agrees at 14 bases. Germline V CDR1 and CDR2: MDHEN, SYDVKM. This CDR3 spans 15 amino acids. V shed 6 bases and J 4 bases; nucleotides not matched to a gene: 5. The CDR3 DNA reads TGTGCCAGCAGCCGGGGACTAGCGGGAGCTTACGAGCAGTACTTC. Protein: CASSRGLAGAYEQYF.

The genes are TRBV13 and TRBJ1-1; 7 positions agree with TRBD1. J lost 6 bases, V lost 1 base, and 2 bases had no gene match. The CDR3 has 13 amino acids. Per germline, CDR1 PRHDT and CDR2 FYEKMQ (reference sequence). The CDR3 region has the DNA TGTGCCAGCAGCTTAGAGGGGGCCGCTGAAGCTTTCTTT. Amino acid sequence: CASSLEGAAEAFF.

As concerns this clone: At the DNA level, this CDR3 is encoded by other sequences in the same sample as well. The V and J genes are TRBV30 and TRBJ1-1, with D unresolved. Deletions cut 0 bases from V and 4 bases from J, with 9 bases between. The germline V gene has CDR1 GTSNPN and CDR2 SVGIG (reference sequence). This CDR3 has 13 residues. CDR3 coding DNA: TGTGCCTGGAGTGTGAGTAGACGCACTGAAGCTTTCTTT. Its translation: CAWSVSRRTEAFF.

V usage is TRBV4-2 and J usage is TRBJ2-7; 10 bases line up with TRBD1. V dropped 0 bases and J dropped 2; count of bases not matched to a gene: 4. The CDR3 extends over 16 amino acids. Germline V gene data show CDR1 as LGHNA and CDR2 as YNFKEQ. The CDR3 DNA sequence: TGTGCCAGCAGCCAAGATGCTGGGACAGGGGCCTACGAGCAGTACTTC. This codes for CASSQDAGTGAYEQYF.

This clone appeared once. This chain connects TRBV7-8 to TRBJ1-1, with no clear D. Germline CDR1 and CDR2: SGHVS and FQNEAQ. The V gene lost 1 base and the J gene lost 1 base, with 7 bases spanning the gap. CDR3 length: 14 residues. The CDR3 DNA sequence: TGTGCCAGCAGCTTAGGCCCAGAGAACACTGAAGCTTTCTTT. Its protein is CASSLGPENTEAFF.

DNA for the CDR3: TGTGCCAGCAGCCGAAGCTCCGGGGGCTCAGTCACTGAAGCTTTCTTT. Translating it yields CASSRSSGGSVTEAFF. V gene TRBV3-1 (or the pseudogene TRBV3-2) combines with J gene TRBJ1-1; D may be TRBD1 (6 bases). V was cut by 4 bases and J by 4 bases, with 19 bases left in between. The length of the CDR3 is 16 residues. Germline V gene data show CDR1 as LGHDT and CDR2 as YNNKEL (reference sequence).

The chain uses TRBV4-2 and TRBJ1-2; D is uncertain. The CDR3 spans 14 residues. The germline V gene encodes CDR1 LGHNA and CDR2 YNFKEQ. The V and J ends lost 1 base and 4 bases respectively, with 10 bases between them. In DNA form, the CDR3 reads TGTGCCAGCAGCCAAGCCCCCGTCACCTATGGCTACACCTTC. It encodes CASSQAPVTYGYTF.

The chain is built from TRBV2 and TRBJ2-7; D may be TRBD1 or TRBD2 (5 bases each). There are 14 residues in the CDR3. V was pared by 8 bases and J by 1 base, with 15 bases between. Looked up from germline, CDR1 is SNHLY and CDR2 is FYNNEI. The CDR3 nucleotides are TGTGCCAGCGCCCACCGGGACGCATCCTACGAGCAGTACTTC. Translated: CASAHRDASYEQYF.

The chain carries TRBV9 and TRBJ1-5; the D is unclear. From germline, CDR1 is SGDLS and CDR2 YYNGEE. V was trimmed by 0 bases and J by 0 bases, leaving 4 bases between them. This CDR3 comprises 14 residues. The CDR3 spells CASSVGVSNQPQHF. The CDR3 nucleotides read TGTGCCAGCAGCGTAGGGGTTAGCAATCAGCCCCAGCATTTT.

This chain uses TRBV25-1 with TRBJ2-1; no reliable D call. Germline V gene data show CDR1 as MGHDK and CDR2 as SYGVNS. Trimming cost V 3 bases and J 0 bases, with 9 bases left between them. The CDR3 extends over 15 amino acids. The CDR3 spells CASSDWRISYNEQFF. The CDR3 nucleotides are TGTGCCAGCAGTGATTGGCGAATCTCCTACAATGAGCAGTTCTTC.

The chain uses TRBV13 and TRBJ1-4, with D possibly TRBD1 on 6 matching bases. Trimming took 5 bases from V and 8 from J, leaving 15 bases between them. CDR3 length equals 14 residues. Per the germline V gene, CDR1 is PRHDT and CDR2 is FYEKMQ (reference sequence). The CDR3 bases are TGTGCCAGCAGCGACAGGACAGTTAACGAAAAACTGTTTTTT. Encoded protein: CASSDRTVNEKLFF.

The rearrangement links TRBV7-2 to TRBJ2-4; 9 bases line up with TRBD2. Trimming took 5 bases from V and 15 from J; bases not matched to a gene: 14. This CDR3 contains 14 residues. The germline gives CDR1 SGHTA, CDR2 FQGNSA. The CDR3 loop reads CASSALTDGTSRYF. In nucleotides, the CDR3 is TGTGCCAGCAGCGCATTAACGGATGGGACTAGCAGGTACTTC.

In nucleotides, the CDR3 is TGTGCCAGCAGCCTGAGTGGCCTTCTCGGTTATCAGCCCCAGCATTTT. Translation: CASSLSGLLGYQPQHF. The gene calls are TRBV6-2 or TRBV6-3 and TRBJ1-5; D gene ambiguous. CDR1 and CDR2 from the germline V gene are MNHEY and SVGEGT. Trimming cost V 6 bases and J 5 bases, with 20 bases left between them. The CDR3 runs to 16 residues.

This chain connects TRBV19 to TRBJ1-2, with 7 bases that match TRBD1. The V and J ends lost 7 bases and 5 bases, in that order; junction bases with no gene match: 13. Germline V gene data show CDR1 as LNHDA and CDR2 as SQIVND (reference sequence). CDR3 length: 15 amino acids. The CDR3 spells CASTAKGAVGYGYTF. The CDR3 DNA reads TGTGCCAGTACCGCCAAGGGGGCAGTCGGGTATGGCTACACCTTC.